This TCR beta chain was sequenced during a study of neurological immune-mediated disorders. This clonotype occurred many times. The antigen is unknown. 5'RACE with 10-nucleotide random UMIs produced the cDNA. A single run covered 15-18 subjects with over 180 million TCR-beta sequences. TCRdb re-derived calls from the 5' RACE reads in MiXCR, one entry per CDR3 protein. Among over 45,000 distinct CDR3 sequences, roughly a quarter were seen once, and the ten largest hold 20% to 30%. Stored at -80 C, 2 million PBMCs were the source of the unsorted libraries. Findings of the study overall: It was HTLV-1-associated myelopathy that showed the most TCR clonal expansion, while multiple sclerosis showed the least, falling below healthy controls.

Trimming removed 2 bases at V and 9 bases at J, with 11 bases between. The CDR3 is made up of 12 amino acids. The germline gives CDR1 SGHVS, CDR2 FQNEAQ. This chain uses TRBV7-8 with TRBJ2-7; a possible D gene is TRBD1 (6 bases). The sequencing sample was made of PBMCs. This TCR was sampled from a woman aged 70-85 years in good health. CDR3 amino acids: CASSLKGVGQYF. The CDR3 nucleotides are TGTGCCAGCAGCTTAAAGGGGGTTGGGCAGTACTTC.